A single sample is the source of the 10 T cell receptor beta chains below, sequenced in a study of blood T cell repertoires in COVID-19 (dated by TCRdb to the early 2020s). The library was produced with the immunoSEQ multiplex PCR assay. This immuneACCESS table, as held by TCRdb, lists in-frame sequences with V and J called but not all clones. Of the missing ones, under half trace to an unresolved V gene in checked studies; the others have no known cause. This sample has approximately 60,000 clones in its table, and approximately 79% of those were observed once. The ten largest clones capture 20% of the sample. Material: peripheral blood. The receptors shown here come from a woman older than 75 with active or convalescent COVID-19.

Only a few counts were recorded for this clone. This chain uses TRBV29-1 with TRBJ2-1; 7 nucleotides agree with TRBD1. Per germline, CDR1 SQVTM and CDR2 ANQGSEA. Trimming took 7 bases from V and 1 from J; bases not matched to a gene: 13. CDR3 size: 16 residues. The CDR3 loop is CSAEGVTGESYNEQFF. The DNA of the CDR3 is TGCAGCGCGGAAGGTGTCACAGGGGAATCCTACAATGAGCAGTTCTTC.

This clone was picked up a small number of times. The chain links TRBV19 to TRBJ1-5; no clear D gene. This CDR3 is built from 12 residues. Germline V gives CDR1 LNHDA, CDR2 SQIVND (reference sequence). Trimming took off 3 bases at V and 6 bases at J, with 6 bases between the two ends. The CDR3 sequence: CASSISSQPQHF. The CDR3, as DNA: TGTGCCAGTAGTATCTCCAGTCAGCCCCAGCATTTT.

The V gene is TRBV6-5, the J gene TRBJ1-4; unclear D gene. There are 14 residues in the CDR3. The V gene lost 6 bases and the J gene lost 8 bases, with 16 bases spanning the gap. Germline V CDR1 and CDR2: MNHEY, SVGAGI. CDR3: CASRDREGREKLFF. CDR3 in DNA: TGTGCCAGCAGGGATCGTGAGGGTCGAGAAAAACTGTTTTTT.

The J gene is TRBJ1-2, the V gene TRBV6-5; possibly TRBD1 for D (5 bases). Germline V gives CDR1 MNHEY, CDR2 SVGAGI. There are 14 residues in the CDR3. Trimming removed 0 bases from V and 11 bases from J, with 16 bases in between. CDR3 DNA sequence: TGTGCCAGCAGTTACTCGAGTCTGGCAGGGCAATACACCTTC. This translates into CASSYSSLAGQYTF.

The gene calls are TRBV20-1 and TRBJ1-2; D is ambiguous. The length of the CDR3 is 9 residues. Deletions cut 6 bases from V and 6 bases from J, with 5 bases between. CDR1 DFQATT and CDR2 SNEGSKA come from the germline V gene (reference sequence). CDR3 in DNA: TGCAGTGCCCCAGATGGCTACACCTTC. It translates to CSAPDGYTF.

This clone was seen at least ten times. The J gene is TRBJ1-2, the V gene TRBV2, with a tentative D call TRBD1 (5 bases). CDR3 length equals 14 residues. Trimming shortened V by 4 bases and J by 5 bases, and 14 bases separated the two germline ends. Germline-derived CDR1 and CDR2 are SNHLY and FYNNEI. This chain's CDR3 is CASSAQGSEYGYTF. CDR3 coding DNA: TGTGCCAGCAGTGCTCAGGGCTCGGAATATGGCTACACCTTC.

The rearrangement joins TRBV6-5 to TRBJ2-5; perhaps TRBD1 as D (6 bases). This CDR3 contains 15 residues. The V gene lost 4 bases and the J gene lost 5 bases, with 17 bases spanning the gap. Germline V gives CDR1 MNHEY, CDR2 SVGAGI. In DNA, the CDR3 is TGTGCCAGCAGTTCCCCCAGGGGAACATTTGAGACCCAGTACTTC. Its protein is CASSSPRGTFETQYF.

This clone was seen a single time. This rearrangement joins TRBV10-1 to TRBJ2-7; TRBD1 might be the D (6 bases). This CDR3 is 13 amino acids long. V gave up 6 bases and J gave up 3 bases, with 12 bases separating them. The germline CDR1 and CDR2 sequences are WNHNN and SYGVQD (reference sequence). Written as DNA, the CDR3 is TGCGCCAGCAGCCTATGGACAGTCTACGAGCAGTACTTC. It is translated as CASSLWTVYEQYF.

The chain couples TRBV5-1 to TRBJ2-7; 8 bases are shared with TRBD1. Trimming took 1 base from V and 3 from J; bases not matched to a gene: 18. Germline loops: CDR1 SGHRS, CDR2 YFSETQ. This CDR3 comprises 19 residues. CDR3 protein: CASSLYRGDPSIRFYEQYF. The CDR3 bases are TGCGCCAGCAGCTTGTACAGGGGGGATCCATCAATACGATTCTACGAGCAGTACTTC.

The chain couples TRBV30 to TRBJ1-1; the D gene is possibly TRBD1 (5 bases). The CDR3 has 11 amino acids. Trimming shortened V by 5 bases and J by 9 bases, and 13 bases separated the two germline ends. Germline-derived CDR1 and CDR2 are GTSNPN and SVGIG (reference sequence). The CDR3 nucleotides are TGTGCCTGGTCAACAGGTGGGAAAGCTTTCTTT. Translation: CAWSTGGKAFF.